Described below is a single TCR beta chain sequence and its context. Its antigen specificity is not known. Base qualities were left out, and no much larger clone turns up one base away. This sample stems from a study of regulatory T cells in long-lasting Graves disease (dated by TCRdb to the early 2020s). General notes on the study: Newly diagnosed Graves' disease patients had taken antithyroid drugs for less than 3 months. Peripheral blood TCR sequencing and RNA sequencing compared persistent Graves' disease patients with newly diagnosed Graves' disease patients. The study was registered as a clinical trial and conducted in China. A total of around 35 samples underwent TCR sequencing: about 13 from persistent and about 20 from newly diagnosed Graves' disease patients.

The full study reports these points: As a limitation, the authors acknowledged that the small sample size may reduce accuracy. Sequencing and analysis were limited to the TCR beta chain. Lower TCR Shannon entropy and fewer highly expanded clones were observed in persistent Graves' disease patients than in newly diagnosed patients, which suggested clonal expansion. A larger number of public clonotypes was shared among persistent patients (around 2,700) than among newly diagnosed patients (around 970). Peripheral blood alone was examined, since thyroid tissue, which constituted the primary lesion, could not be accessed.

Libraries were constructed by multiplex PCR. Sequencing took place on an Illumina HiSeq 4000. TCR beta libraries were built with iRepertoire HTBI primers and Arm-PCR amplification of CDR3 regions. PCR products were gel purified before sequencing. Turning to the authors' computational methods: Gene usage analysis of CDR3 amino acid clonotypes used the 60 to 80 TRBV and 14 TRBJ segments found across samples. Filtered high-quality paired reads were merged into contigs using COPE and FqMerger. BLAST was used to align contigs to the IMGT TRBV, TRBD and TRBJ reference genes, and CDR3 was defined following IMGT. Highly expanded clones were defined as clonotypes with a frequency above 0.1%. Shannon entropy served as the measure of repertoire diversity, while the Gini coefficient captured V-J evenness. A clonotype found in more than one individual was treated as public. TCRdb ran its own pipeline on the public reads, namely fastp trimming at Q25 and MiXCR clone calling, and kept in-frame beta chains. Entries that share a CDR3 protein sequence are merged under the most common genes and DNA. TCRdb's processing, not the authors', yielded these V and J calls. Within this sample are around 400,000 distinct CDR3 sequences, with roughly 16% of them counted one time only. Clones ranked in the top ten supply 20% to 25% of the sample.

The time point label, read with the paper, signifies: newly diagnosed GD, antithyroid drugs for less than 3 months. RNA was extracted from PBMCs in TRIzol for both TCR sequencing and RNA sequencing. Graves' disease was diagnosed according to American Thyroid Association guidelines. The patients came from an endocrinology department in Xi'an, China. Each patient gave around 9 milliliters of peripheral blood, collected in an EDTA anticoagulant tube. Ficoll Paque Plus density gradient separation was used to isolate PBMCs, and no additional T cell sorting was done. An Agilent 2100 Bioanalyzer and agarose gel were used to assess RNA quality, and a NanoDrop 2000 was used to measure RNA concentration. The sample was peripheral blood mononuclear cells (PBMCs), taken at new diagnosis, from a patient treated with antithyroid drugs. The sequence derives from a female donor with Graves disease.

Here the CDR3 is given as CASSPTRDSSGANVLTF. The nucleotide sequence reads as follows: TGTGCCAGCTCACCAACTAGAGACAGCTCTGGGGCCAACGTCCTGACTTTC. The rearranged segments are TRBV7-9 and TRBJ2-6, with the D assignment possibly TRBD1 or TRBD2, given 5 matching bases for each. The CDR1 and CDR2 encoded by the germline V gene (reference sequence) are SEHNR and FQNEAQ. Measured from the cysteine to the phenylalanine, the CDR3 is 17 residues long. The CDR3 DNA has 51 bases and is translated from base 1. V is pared back by 8 bases and J by 0 bases, with 17 bases lying between the germline termini.